In this sample, the clone carrying this TCR beta chain turned up a few times. Antigen: not known. The source of the sample is a study of identical twins. Each donor (without exception) was a healthy Caucasian. From germline, CDR1 is PRHDT and CDR2 FYEKMQ (reference sequence). Trimming removed 4 bases at V and 1 base at J, with 13 bases between. The CDR3 length is 15 residues. Study outcomes and limitations: For zero-insertion analyses, partial confounding could come from invariant MAIT and iNKT cells.

One entry per CDR3 protein results from TCRdb running MiXCR on the 5' RACE reads. The sample gives more than 600,000 distinct CDR3 sequences, 18% of which show up once; around 14% is in the top ten. These data also featured in a second study, about T cells expressing NK-cell markers. That paper notes: Several donors' CD3+CD56-NKG2C+ cells were dominated by the same clonotypes.

The sequencing input was PBMCs. The V gene is TRBV13, the J gene TRBJ1-1; D is undetermined. This clonotype originated in a woman between 18 and 30 years old in good health. The CDR3 DNA sequence: TGTGCCAGCAGCTCTTTTCTCGGGTCGAACACTGAAGCTTTCTTT. Translating it yields CASSSFLGSNTEAFF.